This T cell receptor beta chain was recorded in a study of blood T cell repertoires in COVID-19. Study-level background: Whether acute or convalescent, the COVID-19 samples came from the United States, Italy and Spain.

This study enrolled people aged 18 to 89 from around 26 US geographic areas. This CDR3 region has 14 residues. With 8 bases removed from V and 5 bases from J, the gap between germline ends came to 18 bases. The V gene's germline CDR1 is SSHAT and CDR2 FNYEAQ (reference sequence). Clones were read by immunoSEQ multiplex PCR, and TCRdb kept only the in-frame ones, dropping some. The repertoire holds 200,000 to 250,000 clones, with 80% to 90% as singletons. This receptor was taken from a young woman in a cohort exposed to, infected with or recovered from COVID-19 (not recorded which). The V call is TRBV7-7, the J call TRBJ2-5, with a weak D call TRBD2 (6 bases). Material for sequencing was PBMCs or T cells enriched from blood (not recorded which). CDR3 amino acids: CASGGTTSGETQYF. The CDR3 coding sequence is TGTGCCAGCGGGGGGACCACCTCTGGCGAGACCCAGTACTTC. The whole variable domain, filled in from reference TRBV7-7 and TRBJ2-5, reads GAGVSQSPRYKVTKRGQDVTLRCDPISSHATLYWYQQALGQGPEFLTYFNYEAQPDKSGLPSDRFSAERPEGSISTLTIQRTEQRDSAMYRCASGGTTSGETQYFGPGTRLLVL.